This record covers a single T cell receptor beta chain. Its antigen remains unknown. Germline CDR1 reads SEHNR; CDR2 reads FQNEAQ (reference sequence). The V gene end was trimmed by 5 bases and the J gene end by 2 bases; junction bases not matched to a gene: 5. The CDR3 is made up of 16 amino acids. PCR amplification relied on 60 Vbeta primers (plus 13 Jbeta primers). Sequenced by immunoSEQ multiplex PCR; TCRdb stores in-frame clones only, minus some. The repertoire holds 80,000 to 130,000 clones, with approximately 77% as singletons. This entry is derived from a study of cytomegalovirus exposure and HLA in healthy donors. Findings and limits, study-wide: Later on, a genetic analysis was performed. It linked a missense variant in DCLRE1C with V- and J-gene trimming of TCR beta.

The sample consisted of PBMCs. The sequence came from a male donor in good health and CMV-seropositive. V is TRBV7-9 and J is TRBJ1-3; 11 nucleotides align to TRBD1. The DNA for the CDR3 is TGTGCCAGCAGCGCATGGGACAGGGGGACTGGAAACACCATATATTTT. Amino acid sequence: CASSAWDRGTGNTIYF.